This TCR beta chain came from a study of control samples from healthy donors and cancer patients. Germline V gives CDR1 SGHNT, CDR2 YENEEA. J was trimmed by 4 bases and V by 5 bases; bases with no gene match: 7. The CDR3 length is 15 residues. Sequencing used immunoSEQ multiplex PCR; TCRdb keeps in-frame clones, though not all of them. The sample lists around 110,000 clones, nearly 95% seen once, with roughly 2.5% in the top ten. Input material: blood. The TCR sequence derives from a man aged 25 to 40 in good health. The V call is TRBV11-3, the J call TRBJ2-1, with 8 bases aligning to TRBD2. The CDR3 DNA is TGTGCCAGCAGCCTCGGGGGGGTCCCGTACAATGAGCAGTTCTTC. This sequence encodes CASSLGGVPYNEQFF.